This TCR beta chain was profiled in a study of T cell responses to AZD1222 COVID-19 vaccine. General study results and limits: The peak T cell response came first, and repertoires were sampled only after it. The study found vaccine-associated CD4 TCRs spanning spike, dominant at 160-218 and 743-854. Breadth and depth of Spike-specific TCRs rose after two AZD1222 doses.

Note on this clone: What it binds is unknown.

CDR1 is SGHDT, CDR2 YYEEEE, per germline. V was cut by 0 bases and J by 4 bases, with 10 bases left in between. The CDR3 sequence is 14 residues long. The method was immunoSEQ multiplex PCR; TCRdb's version includes in-frame clones alone and lacks a portion of them. The sample records roughly 110,000 clones, about 92% being singletons. The TCR comes from an adult who received the AZD1222 COVID-19 vaccine. The specimen comprised peripheral blood, sampled 28 days after the second AZD1222 dose. This chain joins TRBV5-6 and TRBJ2-5; no reliable D call. CDR3 nucleotide sequence: TGTGCCAGCAGCTTGGTGATGGCAGGAGAGACCCAGTACTTC. This gives the protein CASSLVMAGETQYF.